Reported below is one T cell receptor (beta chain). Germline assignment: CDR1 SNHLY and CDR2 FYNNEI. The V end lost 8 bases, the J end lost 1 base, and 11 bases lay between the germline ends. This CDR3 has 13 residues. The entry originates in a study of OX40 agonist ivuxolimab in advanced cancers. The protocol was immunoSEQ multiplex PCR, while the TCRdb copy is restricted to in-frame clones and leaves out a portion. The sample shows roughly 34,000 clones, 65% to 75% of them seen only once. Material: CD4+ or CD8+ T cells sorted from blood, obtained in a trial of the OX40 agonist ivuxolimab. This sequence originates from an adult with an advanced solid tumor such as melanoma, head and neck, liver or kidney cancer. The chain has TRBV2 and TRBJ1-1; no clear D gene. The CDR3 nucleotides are TGTGCCAGCGGGTTTAAGGCGAACACTGAAGCTTTCTTT. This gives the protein CASGFKANTEAFF. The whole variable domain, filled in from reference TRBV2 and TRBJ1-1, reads EPEVTQTPSHQVTQMGQEVILRCVPISNHLYFYWYRQILGQKVEFLVSFYNNEISEKSEIFDDQFSVERPDGSNFTLKIRSTKLEDSAMYFCASGFKANTEAFFGQGTRLTVV.